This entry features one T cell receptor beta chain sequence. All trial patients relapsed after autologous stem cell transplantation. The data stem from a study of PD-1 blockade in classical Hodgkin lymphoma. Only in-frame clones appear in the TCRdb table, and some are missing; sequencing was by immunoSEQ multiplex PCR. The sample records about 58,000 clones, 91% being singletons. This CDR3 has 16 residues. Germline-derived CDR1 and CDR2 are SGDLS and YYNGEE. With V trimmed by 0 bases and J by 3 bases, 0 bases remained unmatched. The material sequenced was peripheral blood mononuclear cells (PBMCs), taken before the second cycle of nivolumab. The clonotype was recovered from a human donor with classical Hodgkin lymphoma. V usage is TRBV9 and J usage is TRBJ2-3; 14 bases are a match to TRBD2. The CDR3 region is CASSVGLAGGTDTQYF. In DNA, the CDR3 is TGTGCCAGCAGCGTAGGACTAGCGGGAGGGACAGATACGCAGTATTTT. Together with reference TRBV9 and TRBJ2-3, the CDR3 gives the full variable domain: DSGVTQTPKHLITATGQRVTLRCSPRSGDLSVYWYQQSLDQGLQFLIQYYNGEERAKGNILERFSAQQFPDLHSELNLSSLELGDSALYFCASSVGLAGGTDTQYFGPGTRLTVL.